The 13 T cell receptor beta chains below come from one sample, sequenced in a study of T-cell reconstitution after alpha-beta-depleted transplantation in children. A TCRbeta library incorporating unique molecular identifiers was prepared. One entry per CDR3 protein, called by TCRdb with MiXCR from the PCR reads. Of 580,000 or so distinct CDR3 sequences in the sample, 23% were seen once. This specimen consisted of PBMCs, mostly from graft donor cells, obtained 360 days after TCRalphabeta/CD19-depleted stem cell transplant. The receptors shown here come from a boy under three years old who had a stem cell transplant for acute myeloid leukemia, so the T cells may come from the graft donor.

This clonotype has at least ten counts. Germline is not matched at one junction end, which may reflect a read error. V usage is TRBV6-1 and J usage is TRBJ2-7; D is tentatively TRBD1 or TRBD2 (5 bases each). The CDR3 length is 13 residues. Germline-derived CDR1 and CDR2 are MNHNS and SASEGT. The DNA of the CDR3 is TGCGCCAGCAGCCGGGACGGGACCTACGAGCAGTACTTC. Amino acids: CASSRDGTYEQYF.

This clonotype was counted between two and nine times. The chain couples TRBV24-1 to TRBJ2-3; D possibly uses TRBD1 or TRBD2 (5 bases each). The germline V and J ends were trimmed by 5 bases and 6 bases, with 17 bases remaining between them. The CDR3 is 15 residues long. The V gene's germline CDR1 is KGHDR and CDR2 SFDVKD. CDR3 nucleotide sequence: TGTGCCACCAGTGCCCTGAGGGACCAGAGGGATACGCAGTATTTT. It yields the protein CATSALRDQRDTQYF.

This clonotype appeared many times. V usage is TRBV29-1 and J usage is TRBJ2-1; 7 bases are shared with TRBD1. Trimming removed 0 bases from V and 6 bases from J; junction bases left unmatched: 8. This CDR3 is 15 amino acids long. Germline assignment: CDR1 SQVTM and CDR2 ANQGSEA. Written as DNA, the CDR3 is TGCAGCGTTGAAGATCCTATCACAGGGGTCAATGAGCAGTTCTTC. Protein product: CSVEDPITGVNEQFF.

This chain joins TRBV15 and TRBJ2-2; 9 positions match TRBD1. CDR1 is LNHNV and CDR2 is YYDKDF in the germline V gene (reference sequence). V was clipped by 5 bases and J by 1 base; unmatched bases: 2. The CDR3 has 15 amino acids. The DNA for the CDR3 is TGTGCCACCAGCTCGACAGGGGGGAACACCGGGGAGCTGTTTTTT. Protein product: CATSSTGGNTGELFF.

The gene calls are TRBV20-1 and TRBJ2-1; 7 nucleotides line up with TRBD2. V shed 0 bases and J 1 base; nucleotides not matched to a gene: 3. Per germline, CDR1 DFQATT and CDR2 SNEGSKA (reference sequence). This CDR3 has 15 amino acids. The CDR3 DNA reads TGCAGTGCTAGAGATCCGGGGGGTTCCTACAATGAGCAGTTCTTC. Its protein product is CSARDPGGSYNEQFF.

The table lists this clonotype with many counts. V is TRBV3-1 and J is TRBJ2-5, with TRBD2 identical over 10 bases. Germline V gives CDR1 LGHDT, CDR2 YNNKEL (reference sequence). The junction had 10 bases not matched to a gene; V was cut back by 1 base and J by 5 bases. This CDR3 is built from 17 residues. The CDR3 loop reads CASSQVQRGGPGETQYF. In DNA form, the CDR3 reads TGTGCCAGCAGCCAAGTTCAGCGGGGGGGCCCGGGGGAGACCCAGTACTTC.

This chain joins TRBV6-5 and TRBJ2-5; 8 nucleotides line up with TRBD1. The junction had 9 bases not matched to a gene; V was cut back by 2 bases and J by 7 bases. The germline V gene encodes CDR1 MNHEY and CDR2 SVGAGI. This CDR3 is built from 15 residues. CDR3 sequence reads: CASSYKDRDPATQYF. DNA of the CDR3: TGTGCCAGCAGTTACAAGGACAGGGACCCAGCGACCCAGTACTTC.

This clonotype has just one count. The chain recombines TRBV20-1 with TRBJ2-5; TRBD1 is a possible D gene (6 bases). This CDR3 contains 16 residues. Germline CDR1 is DFQATT and CDR2 is SNEGSKA (reference sequence). Deletions cut 0 bases from V and 3 bases from J, with 17 bases between. This chain's CDR3 is CSARDHDRTGKETQYF. DNA for the CDR3: TGCAGTGCTAGAGACCACGACAGGACGGGAAAAGAGACCCAGTACTTC.

The chain carries TRBV20-1 and TRBJ2-1; TRBD2 matches 13 bases. Germline loops: CDR1 DFQATT, CDR2 SNEGSKA (reference sequence). The CDR3 is made up of 14 amino acids. Trimming at V came to 6 bases and at J to 8 bases, leaving 7 bases not matched to a gene. CDR3 in amino acids: CSADGTSGAYEQFF. The DNA of the CDR3 is TGCAGTGCGGACGGGACTAGCGGGGCCTATGAGCAGTTCTTC.

This clonotype has just a few counts. The genes are TRBV28 and TRBJ1-5; 7 bases agree with TRBD1. This CDR3 spans 15 amino acids. With 11 bases clipped from V and 2 bases from J, the junction kept 12 bases outside the gene matches. The V gene's germline CDR1 is MDHEN and CDR2 SYDVKM. DNA for the CDR3: TGTGCCGTCTCCCAGGGGGGCGTAGGCAATCAGCCCCAGCATTTT. Its protein product is CAVSQGGVGNQPQHF. Based on the CDR3 plus reference TRBV28 and TRBJ1-5, the full variable domain is DVKVTQSSRYLVKRTGEKVFLECVQDMDHENMFWYRQDPGLGLRLIYFSYDVKMKEKGDIPEGYSVSREKKERFSLILESASTNQTSMYLCAVSQGGVGNQPQHFGDGTRLSIL.

There are a few counts of this clonotype. This sequence joins TRBV18 and TRBJ2-1; possibly TRBD2 for D (5 bases). Between the trimmed V and J ends, which lost 0 bases and 7 bases, there was a span of 13 bases. Germline V gene data show CDR1 as KGHSH and CDR2 as LQKENI. The CDR3 extends over 15 amino acids. CDR3 residues: CASSPPTPTGNEQFF. The CDR3 coding sequence is TGTGCCAGCTCACCACCAACTCCGACGGGGAATGAGCAGTTCTTC.

The sample holds a few counts of this clonotype. The J gene is TRBJ2-2, the V gene TRBV4-1, with 9 bases aligning to TRBD1. Germline assignment: CDR1 MGHRA and CDR2 YSYEKL. J was trimmed by 2 bases and V by 1 base; bases with no gene match: 5. The CDR3 runs 17 residues. The CDR3 is CASSQVGDRANTGELFF. Written as DNA, the CDR3 is TGCGCCAGCAGCCAAGTAGGGGACAGGGCCAACACCGGGGAGCTGTTTTTT.

Ten or more counts support this clonotype. The rearrangement uses TRBV3-1 and TRBJ2-1; D gene unclear. The CDR3 sequence is 11 residues long. The ends were cut back, 4 bases at V and 8 bases at J, with 6 bases in the middle. Per germline, CDR1 LGHDT and CDR2 YNNKEL (reference sequence). The CDR3 here is CASSRVDEQFF. CDR3 DNA: TGTGCCAGCAGCCGGGTGGATGAGCAGTTCTTC.